This is a list of T cell receptor beta chains from one sample in a study of T cell repertoires in cytomegalovirus infection. Each CDR3 protein gets one entry after TCRdb re-called the reads with MiXCR. The data contain about 920,000 distinct CDR3 sequences, about a third of them singletons. These TCRs' antigens remain unknown. The material sequenced was cultured CD8+ T cells from PBMCs, taken from culture after CMV antigen stimulation. These receptors were taken from a human donor in good health (CMV status not recorded). Some clones in this sample may be carry-over from other donors' samples. Each CDR3 is given with its conserved first and last residue. D genes are given only for firm matches. Clone size is given for some rows only: seen once, a few or many times, or a class if the clone is expanded.

V gene	J gene	clone size	D gene	CDR3 protein	CDR3 DNA
TRBV6-1	TRBJ1-4	-	-	CASSEGEGYWEKLFF	TGTGCCAGCAGTGAAGGGGAAGGGTATTGGGAAAAACTGTTTTTT
TRBV27	TRBJ2-7	once	TRBD1	CASSPPDRATYEQYF	TGTGCCAGCAGCCCCCCGGACAGGGCCACTTACGAGCAGTACTTC
TRBV27	TRBJ1-2	-	-	CASSPEGRWDGYTF	TGTGCCAGCAGTCCAGAGGGGCGGTGGGATGGCTACACCTTC
TRBV7-8	TRBJ2-3	many	-	CASSPQGGRTDTQYF	TGTGCCAGCAGCCCCCAGGGGGGACGCACAGATACGCAGTATTTT
TRBV5-6	TRBJ1-6	once	-	CASSLQRAYSPLHF	TGTGCCAGCAGCTTGCAGAGGGCGTATTCACCCCTCCACTTT
TRBV10-3	TRBJ2-1	-	TRBD1	CAITPGQGGNEQFF	TGTGCCATCACTCCGGGACAGGGGGGAAATGAGCAGTTCTTC
TRBV7-9	TRBJ2-7	-	-	CASSPPGFSSYEQYF	TGTGCCAGCAGCCCCCCGGGATTTAGCTCCTACGAGCAGTACTTC
TRBV2	TRBJ2-1	-	-	CASLTPGELYNEQFF	TGTGCCAGCCTTACCCCGGGGGAATTATACAATGAGCAGTTCTTC
TRBV27	TRBJ1-5	few	-	CASSFPGWEPQHF	TGTGCCAGCAGTTTCCCGGGGTGGGAGCCCCAGCATTTT
TRBV5-1	TRBJ2-3	-	-	CASSLEEASSTDTQYF	TGCGCCAGCAGCTTGGAGGAAGCGTCTAGCACAGATACGCAGTATTTT
TRBV27	TRBJ1-2	few	-	CASTPGSPLGGYYGYTF	TGTGCCAGCACCCCGGGGTCCCCCCTTGGTGGTTACTATGGCTACACCTTC
TRBV7-8	TRBJ2-5	many	-	CASSFRGLQETQYF	TGTGCCAGCAGCTTCCGGGGCCTTCAAGAGACCCAGTACTTC
TRBV19	TRBJ1-5	-	-	CASSIERDIHQPQHF	TGTGCCAGTAGTATAGAACGGGACATTCATCAGCCCCAGCATTTT
TRBV7-9	TRBJ2-4	many	TRBD2	CASDPMGGSAEVAKNIQYF	TGTGCGAGCGACCCCATGGGGGGGTCAGCGGAGGTAGCCAAAAACATTCAGTACTTC
TRBV28	TRBJ1-2	-	-	CASSFPTGPNYGYTF	TGTGCCAGCAGTTTCCCCACGGGACCGAACTATGGCTACACCTTC
TRBV4-3	TRBJ1-2	-	-	CASSTHGQLEGGYTF	TGCGCCAGCAGCACACATGGACAGCTTGAGGGCGGCTACACCTTC
TRBV6-5	TRBJ1-4	-	-	CASSYSTQPEKLFF	TGTGCCAGCAGTTACTCGACACAGCCCGAAAAACTGTTTTTT
TRBV5-1	TRBJ2-7	few	-	CASSLAPYDEQYF	TGCGCCAGCAGCTTGGCCCCCTACGACGAGCAGTACTTC
TRBV11-2	TRBJ2-7	few	-	CASSLEGATSYEQYF	TGTGCCAGCAGCTTAGAAGGGGCAACCTCCTACGAGCAGTACTTC
TRBV10-2	TRBJ1-6	few	TRBD1	CATSGQGAFLPLHF	TGCGCCACTTCGGGACAGGGGGCGTTTCTACCCCTCCACTTT
TRBV29-1	TRBJ2-1	-	TRBD1	CSVEPGTGESYNEQFF	TGCAGCGTTGAGCCCGGGACAGGGGAATCGTACAATGAGCAGTTCTTC
TRBV7-9	TRBJ1-4	few	TRBD1	CASSWGQQNEKLFF	TGTGCCAGCAGCTGGGGACAGCAGAATGAAAAACTGTTTTTT
TRBV4-1	TRBJ2-2	few	-	CASSQDWQGNTGELFF	TGCGCCAGCAGCCAAGATTGGCAGGGGAACACCGGGGAGCTGTTTTTT
TRBV7-2	TRBJ2-1	few	-	CASSLVMGYNEQFF	TGTGCCAGCAGCTTAGTAATGGGGTACAATGAGCAGTTCTTC
TRBV27	TRBJ2-7	-	-	CASRGRLGEQYF	TGTGCCAGCAGGGGGAGGCTAGGAGAGCAGTACTTC
TRBV18	TRBJ2-3	-	-	CASSQETGRNTDTQYF	TGTGCCAGCTCACAGGAAACAGGGAGGAACACAGATACGCAGTATTTT
TRBV6-1	TRBJ2-1	-	TRBD1	CASPGQYNEQFF	TGTGCCAGCCCGGGACAGTACAATGAGCAGTTCTTC
TRBV12-5	TRBJ2-2	few	TRBD1	CASGHDRGLGTGELFF	TGTGCTAGTGGGCATGACAGGGGGCTAGGCACCGGGGAGCTGTTTTTT